This T cell receptor (beta chain) was sequenced during a study of cytomegalovirus exposure and HLA in healthy donors. A multiplex PCR was run with 60 Vbeta primers and 13 Jbeta primers. Profiling relied on immunoSEQ multiplex PCR, and the TCRdb table lists in-frame clones only, not all of them. This sample has some 150,000 clones, with 60% to 80% found just once. The sample comprised PBMCs. This clonotype was sampled from a man aged 35-49 years in good health and CMV-seronegative.

CDR3 region: CASRRDRVTGANVLTF. CDR3 in DNA: TGTGCCAGCAGGCGGGACAGGGTGACCGGGGCCAACGTCCTGACTTTC. This chain links TRBV7-2 with TRBJ2-6; 9 bases agree with TRBD1. V shed 6 bases and J 4 bases; nucleotides not matched to a gene: 7. The germline V gene has CDR1 SGHTA and CDR2 FQGNSA. The CDR3 is made up of 16 amino acids.